One and the same sample provided the 19 T cell receptor beta chains below, sequenced in a study of blood T cell repertoires in COVID-19. Profiling relied on immunoSEQ multiplex PCR, and the TCRdb table lists in-frame clones only, not all of them. The data contain over 85,000 clones, 75% to 90% of them singletons. Sequencing was performed on peripheral blood. The source of these receptors is a woman of 80 years or more with acute or convalescent COVID-19.

Comment on this clone: Other DNA sequences from this sample encode an identical CDR3 as well. This rearrangement joins TRBV5-1 to TRBJ1-1; D call uncertain. V lost 0 bases to trimming and J lost 1 base, with 7 bases between them. Per germline, CDR1 SGHRS and CDR2 YFSETQ. This CDR3 has 14 residues. The CDR3 DNA is TGCGCCAGCAGCTTGGCAGGTGGGAACACTGAAGCTTTCTTT. Amino acid sequence: CASSLAGGNTEAFF.

The chain recombines TRBV24-1 with TRBJ2-6; 7 nucleotides line up with TRBD1. This CDR3 contains 17 residues. With V trimmed by 3 bases and J by 0 bases, 4 bases remained unmatched. Germline V gene data show CDR1 as KGHDR and CDR2 as SFDVKD. The CDR3 bases are TGTGCCACCAGTGATCATCCAGGGGGCTCTGGGGCCAACGTCCTGACTTTC. Its protein product is CATSDHPGGSGANVLTF.

For the CDR3, the DNA is TGTGCCAGCAGCGTAGGTAGGGAGGGGACTGAAGCTTTCTTT. Translation: CASSVGREGTEAFF. The V and J genes are TRBV9 and TRBJ1-1, with D possibly TRBD1 on 5 matching bases. V was shortened by 0 bases and J by 5 bases, with 11 bases between the two germline ends. Per germline, CDR1 SGDLS and CDR2 YYNGEE. The CDR3 extends over 14 amino acids.

This clone was observed a single time. The rearrangement uses TRBV6-5 and TRBJ1-2; TRBD1 matches 8 bases. J lost 7 bases, V lost 7 bases, and 11 bases had no gene match. Germline V gene data show CDR1 as MNHEY and CDR2 as SVGAGI. The CDR3 runs 14 residues. In nucleotides, the CDR3 is TGTGCCAGCAACCTTCTGCCGCAGGGGGCTGGCTACACCTTC. Encoded protein: CASNLLPQGAGYTF.

CDR3: CATGEDRGETQYF. DNA for the CDR3: TGTGCCACCGGAGAGGACAGGGGAGAGACCCAGTACTTC. The rearrangement joins TRBV24-1 to TRBJ2-5; 9 bases are a match to TRBD1. The CDR3 consists of 13 residues. Germline V gives CDR1 KGHDR, CDR2 SFDVKD. V shed 9 bases and J 4 bases; nucleotides not matched to a gene: 5.

The V call is TRBV6-1, the J call TRBJ1-1; D unclear. Germline loops: CDR1 MNHNS, CDR2 SASEGT. Between the trimmed V and J ends, which lost 2 bases and 5 bases, there was a span of 3 bases. CDR3 length: 11 residues. CDR3 in DNA: TGTGCCAGCAGTGAAACTACTGAAGCTTTCTTT. Translated: CASSETTEAFF.

This clone was seen a single time. The gene calls are TRBV11-1 and TRBJ2-1; 7 bases are a match to TRBD2. Losses at the gene ends were 1 base for V and 6 bases for J; bases not matched to a gene: 6. The CDR3 sequence is 15 residues long. CDR1 is SGHAT, CDR2 FQDESV, per germline (reference sequence). CDR3 sequence: CASSLEVGGINEQFF. In DNA, the CDR3 is TGTGCCAGCAGCTTAGAGGTGGGAGGGATCAATGAGCAGTTCTTC.

This clone has only one observation. This chain links TRBV19 with TRBJ1-5; 8 bases are shared with TRBD1. Germline V gene lookup returns CDR1 LNHDA and CDR2 SQIVND (reference sequence). With V trimmed by 3 bases and J by 2 bases, 3 bases remained unmatched. The CDR3 has 15 amino acids. The CDR3 DNA sequence: TGTGCCAGTAGTATCGGGGGACAGGGCAATCAGCCCCAGCATTTT. This sequence encodes CASSIGGQGNQPQHF.

The J gene is TRBJ1-6, the V gene TRBV10-2; 7 nucleotides match TRBD1. Germline loops: CDR1 WSHSY, CDR2 SAAADI. V lost 6 bases and J lost 2; bases outside the gene matches: 4. This CDR3 spans 15 amino acids. The CDR3 DNA is TGCGCCAGCAGCGAGACAGGGACCTATAATTCACCCCTCCACTTT. It codes for CASSETGTYNSPLHF.

The chain carries TRBV12-3 or TRBV12-4 and TRBJ1-5; possibly TRBD1 for D (6 bases). The length of the CDR3 is 13 residues. V lost 5 bases and J lost 1, with 6 bases in between. The CDR3 sequence is CASSQGSNQPQHF. The CDR3 DNA sequence: TGTGCCAGCAGTCAGGGGAGCAATCAGCCCCAGCATTTT.

V usage is TRBV29-1 and J usage is TRBJ1-5, with D possibly matching TRBD1 (5 bases). V was clipped by 7 bases and J by 6 bases, with 13 bases between them. CDR1 and CDR2 (germline): SQVTM, ANQGSEA. This CDR3 comprises 12 residues. CDR3 amino acids: CSGGMGVQPQHF. The DNA for the CDR3 is TGCAGCGGCGGGATGGGGGTTCAGCCCCAGCATTTT.

This chain connects TRBV6-5 to TRBJ2-7; no definite D call. CDR1 is MNHEY, CDR2 SVGAGI, per germline. The CDR3 totals 13 residues. V gave up 2 bases and J gave up 2 bases, with 7 bases separating them. The CDR3 DNA follows: TGTGCCAGCAGTTACAGGCTAGCCTACGAGCAGTACTTC. This translates into CASSYRLAYEQYF.

The V gene is TRBV7-8, the J gene TRBJ1-4; 7 nucleotides line up with TRBD1. J was trimmed by 4 bases and V by 1 base; bases with no gene match: 3. This CDR3 comprises 15 residues. Germline loops: CDR1 SGHVS, CDR2 FQNEAQ. Here the CDR3 reads CASSLGDSSNEKLFF. The DNA of the CDR3 is TGTGCCAGCAGCTTAGGGGACAGTAGTAATGAAAAACTGTTTTTT.

The chain carries TRBV12-5 and TRBJ2-6, with TRBD1 matching 10 bases. The germline gives CDR1 LGHNT, CDR2 FRNRAP. CDR3 length equals 22 residues. Trimming took 2 bases from V and 4 from J; bases not matched to a gene: 20. The CDR3 DNA is TGTGCTAGTGGTTTGTGGCATCCCGTCCGGGACAGGGGTCCTCTGGGGGCCAACGTCCTGACTTTC. This translates into CASGLWHPVRDRGPLGANVLTF.

The chain joins TRBV11-3 to TRBJ1-1, with D perhaps matching TRBD1 (6 bases). V was trimmed by 5 bases and J by 10 bases, leaving 14 bases between them. The germline CDR1 and CDR2 sequences are SGHNT and YENEEA. This CDR3 spans 12 amino acids. The CDR3 here is CASSPTGIGAFF. DNA of the CDR3: TGTGCCAGCAGCCCCACAGGGATAGGAGCTTTCTTT.

The gene calls are TRBV15 and TRBJ2-3; 7 bases map to TRBD1. Germline-derived CDR1 and CDR2 are LNHNV and YYDKDF (reference sequence). The CDR3 extends over 18 amino acids. With V trimmed by 0 bases and J by 2 bases, 11 bases remained unmatched. The CDR3 bases are TGTGCCACCAGCAGAGATCCTTTGGGACAGCGCATCACAGATACGCAGTATTTT. This gives the protein CATSRDPLGQRITDTQYF.

The chain recombines TRBV6-6 with TRBJ1-4, with a possible D match to TRBD1 (6 bases). Per the germline V gene, CDR1 is MNHNY and CDR2 is SVGAGI (reference sequence). The CDR3 is 16 residues long. V lost 1 base and J lost 0, with 9 bases in between. In nucleotides, the CDR3 is TGTGCCAGCAGTTACTGGGACACCACAACTAATGAAAAACTGTTTTTT. Residues: CASSYWDTTTNEKLFF.

J is TRBJ1-6 and V is TRBV6-5; 8 bases line up with TRBD1. This CDR3 comprises 14 residues. Germline V gives CDR1 MNHEY, CDR2 SVGAGI. Trimming at V came to 6 bases and at J to 7 bases, leaving 5 bases not matched to a gene. CDR3 in amino acids: CASSRGQANSPLHF. In DNA form, the CDR3 reads TGTGCCAGCAGCCGGGGACAGGCAAATTCACCCCTCCACTTT.

The rearrangement links TRBV5-4 to TRBJ1-4; a possible D gene is TRBD1 (6 bases). The CDR3 runs to 17 residues. Per germline, CDR1 SGHNT and CDR2 YYREEE (reference sequence). Trimming removed 1 base from V and 5 bases from J, with 18 bases in between. The CDR3 region is CASSLWAGATVNEKLFF. DNA for the CDR3: TGTGCCAGCAGCTTGTGGGCGGGGGCCACGGTGAATGAAAAACTGTTTTTT. Supplemented by reference TRBV5-4 and TRBJ1-4, the full variable domain reads ETGVTQSPTHLIKTRGQQVTLRCSSQSGHNTVSWYQQALGQGPQFIFQYYREEENGRGNFPPRFSGLQFPNYSSELNVNALELDDSALYLCASSLWAGATVNEKLFFGSGTQLSVL.